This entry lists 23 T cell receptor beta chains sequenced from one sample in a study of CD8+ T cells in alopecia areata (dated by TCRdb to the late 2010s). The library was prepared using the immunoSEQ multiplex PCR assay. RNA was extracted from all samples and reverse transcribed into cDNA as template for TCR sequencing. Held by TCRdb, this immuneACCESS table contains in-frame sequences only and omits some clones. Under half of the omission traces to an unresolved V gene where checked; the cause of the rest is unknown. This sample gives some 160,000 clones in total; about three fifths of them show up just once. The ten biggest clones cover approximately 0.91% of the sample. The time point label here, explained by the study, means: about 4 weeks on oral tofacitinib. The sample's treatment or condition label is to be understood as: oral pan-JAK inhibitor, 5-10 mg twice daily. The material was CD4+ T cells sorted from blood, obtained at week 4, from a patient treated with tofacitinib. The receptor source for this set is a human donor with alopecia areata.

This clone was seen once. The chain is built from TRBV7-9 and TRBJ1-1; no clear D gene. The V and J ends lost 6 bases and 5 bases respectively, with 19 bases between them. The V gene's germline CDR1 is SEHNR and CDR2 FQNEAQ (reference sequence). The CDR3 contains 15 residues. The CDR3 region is CASRLLSWGETEAFF. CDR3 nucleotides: TGTGCCAGCAGGCTCCTATCCTGGGGAGAGACTGAAGCTTTCTTT.

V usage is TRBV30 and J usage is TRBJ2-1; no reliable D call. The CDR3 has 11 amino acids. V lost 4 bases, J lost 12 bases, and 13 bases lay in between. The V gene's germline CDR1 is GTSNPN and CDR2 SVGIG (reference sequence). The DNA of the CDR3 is TGTGCCTGGACCCTCGGCCAGTCGCAGTTCTTC. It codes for CAWTLGQSQFF.

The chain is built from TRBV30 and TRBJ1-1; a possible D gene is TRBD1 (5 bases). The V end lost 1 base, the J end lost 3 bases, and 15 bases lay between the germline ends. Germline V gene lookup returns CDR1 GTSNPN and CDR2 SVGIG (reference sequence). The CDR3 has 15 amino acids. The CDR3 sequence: CAWSGDLRGDTEAFF. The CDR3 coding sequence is TGTGCCTGGAGTGGGGACCTTCGGGGGGACACTGAAGCTTTCTTT.

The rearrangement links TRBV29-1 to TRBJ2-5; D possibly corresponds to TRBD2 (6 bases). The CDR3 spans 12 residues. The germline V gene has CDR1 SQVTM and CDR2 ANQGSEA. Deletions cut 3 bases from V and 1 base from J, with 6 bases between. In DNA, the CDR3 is TGCAGCGTTGAGGGGGGCCAAGAGACCCAGTACTTC. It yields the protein CSVEGGQETQYF.

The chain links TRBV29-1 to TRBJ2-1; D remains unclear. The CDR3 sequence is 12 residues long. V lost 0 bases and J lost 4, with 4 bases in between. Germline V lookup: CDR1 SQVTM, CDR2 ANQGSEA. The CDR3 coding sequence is TGCAGCGTTGAAGAGACTTACAATGAGCAGTTCTTC. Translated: CSVEETYNEQFF.

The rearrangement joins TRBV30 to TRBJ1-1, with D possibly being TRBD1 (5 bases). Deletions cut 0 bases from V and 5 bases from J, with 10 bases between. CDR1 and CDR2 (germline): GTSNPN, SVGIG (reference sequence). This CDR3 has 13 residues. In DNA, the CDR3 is TGTGCCTGGAGTGTACAGGACATTACTGAAGCTTTCTTT. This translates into CAWSVQDITEAFF.

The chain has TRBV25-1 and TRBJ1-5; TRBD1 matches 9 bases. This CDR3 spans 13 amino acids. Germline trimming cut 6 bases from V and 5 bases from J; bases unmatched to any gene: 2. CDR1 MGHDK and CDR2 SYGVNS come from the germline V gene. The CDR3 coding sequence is TGTGCCAGCAGGGGACAGGGCGATCAGCCCCAGCATTTT. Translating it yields CASRGQGDQPQHF. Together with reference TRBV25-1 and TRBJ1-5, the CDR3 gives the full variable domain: EADIYQTPRYLVIGTGKKITLECSQTMGHDKMYWYQQDPGMELHLIHYSYGVNSTEKGDLSSESTVSRIRTEHFPLTLESARPSHTSQYLCASRGQGDQPQHFGDGTRLSIL.

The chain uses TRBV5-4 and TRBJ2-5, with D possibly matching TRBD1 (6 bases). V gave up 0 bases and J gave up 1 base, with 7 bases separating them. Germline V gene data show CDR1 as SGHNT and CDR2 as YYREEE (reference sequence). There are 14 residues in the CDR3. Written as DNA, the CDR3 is TGTGCCAGCAGCTTGGGGGGGCCCCAAGAGACCCAGTACTTC. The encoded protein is CASSLGGPQETQYF.

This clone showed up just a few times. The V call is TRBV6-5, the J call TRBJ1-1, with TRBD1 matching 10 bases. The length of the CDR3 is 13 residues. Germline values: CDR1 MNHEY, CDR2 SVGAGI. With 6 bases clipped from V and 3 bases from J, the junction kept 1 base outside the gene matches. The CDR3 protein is CASRGTGDTEAFF. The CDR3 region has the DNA TGTGCCAGCAGGGGGACAGGGGACACTGAAGCTTTCTTT.

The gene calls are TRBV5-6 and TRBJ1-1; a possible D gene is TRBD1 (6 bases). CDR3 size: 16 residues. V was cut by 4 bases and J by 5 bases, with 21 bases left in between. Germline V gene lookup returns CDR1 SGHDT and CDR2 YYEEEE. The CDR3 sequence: CASSVNTGNLWTEAFF. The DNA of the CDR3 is TGTGCCAGCAGCGTGAACACAGGGAATCTCTGGACTGAAGCTTTCTTT.

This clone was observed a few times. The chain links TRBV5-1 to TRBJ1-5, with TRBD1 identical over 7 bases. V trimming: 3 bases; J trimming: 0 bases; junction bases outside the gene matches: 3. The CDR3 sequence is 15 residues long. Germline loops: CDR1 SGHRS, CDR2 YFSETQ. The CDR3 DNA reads TGCGCCAGCAGCTCGACAGGGAATAGCAATCAGCCCCAGCATTTT. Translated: CASSSTGNSNQPQHF.

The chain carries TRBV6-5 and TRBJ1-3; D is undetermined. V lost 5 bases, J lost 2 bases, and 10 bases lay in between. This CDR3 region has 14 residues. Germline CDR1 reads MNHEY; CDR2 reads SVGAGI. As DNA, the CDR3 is TGTGCCAGCAGTCGGACCCGGCCTGGAAACACCATATATTTT. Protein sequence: CASSRTRPGNTIYF.

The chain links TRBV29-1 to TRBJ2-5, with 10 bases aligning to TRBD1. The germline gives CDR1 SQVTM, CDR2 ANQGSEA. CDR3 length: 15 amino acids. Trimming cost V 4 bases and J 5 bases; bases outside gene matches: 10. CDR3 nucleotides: TGCAGCGTTGGGATCCGGGACAGGGGAGGGGAGACCCAGTACTTC. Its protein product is CSVGIRDRGGETQYF.

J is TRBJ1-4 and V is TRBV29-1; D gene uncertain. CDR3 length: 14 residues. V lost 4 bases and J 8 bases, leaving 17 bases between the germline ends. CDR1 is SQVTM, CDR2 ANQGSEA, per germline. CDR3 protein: CSVVGREEGEKLFF. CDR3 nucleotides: TGCAGCGTTGTTGGCCGGGAGGAAGGCGAAAAACTGTTTTTT.

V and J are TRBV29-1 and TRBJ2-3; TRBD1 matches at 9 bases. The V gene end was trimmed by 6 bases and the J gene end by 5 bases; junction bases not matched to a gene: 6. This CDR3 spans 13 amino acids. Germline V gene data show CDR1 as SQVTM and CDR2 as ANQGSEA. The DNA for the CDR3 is TGCAGCGTCTCACAGGGGGCGAAAGATACGCAGTATTTT. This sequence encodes CSVSQGAKDTQYF.

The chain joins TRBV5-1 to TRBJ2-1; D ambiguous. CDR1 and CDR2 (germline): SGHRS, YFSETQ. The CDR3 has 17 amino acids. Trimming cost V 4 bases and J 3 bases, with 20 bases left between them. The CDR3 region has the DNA TGCGCCAGCAGCCCGAGGTCGGAGTTCCCCATCTACAATGAGCAGTTCTTC. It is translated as CASSPRSEFPIYNEQFF.

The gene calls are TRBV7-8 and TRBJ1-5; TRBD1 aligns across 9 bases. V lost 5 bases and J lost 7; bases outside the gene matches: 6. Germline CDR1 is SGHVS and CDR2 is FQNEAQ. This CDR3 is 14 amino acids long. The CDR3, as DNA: TGTGCCAGCAGCGTGGGACAGGGAAGCCAGCCCCAGCATTTT. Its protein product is CASSVGQGSQPQHF.

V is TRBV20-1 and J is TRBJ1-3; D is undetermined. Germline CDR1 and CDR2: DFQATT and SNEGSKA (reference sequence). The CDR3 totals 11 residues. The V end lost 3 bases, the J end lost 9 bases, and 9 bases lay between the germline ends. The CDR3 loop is CSARDQRTIYF. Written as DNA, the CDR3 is TGCAGTGCTAGGGACCAACGCACCATATATTTT.

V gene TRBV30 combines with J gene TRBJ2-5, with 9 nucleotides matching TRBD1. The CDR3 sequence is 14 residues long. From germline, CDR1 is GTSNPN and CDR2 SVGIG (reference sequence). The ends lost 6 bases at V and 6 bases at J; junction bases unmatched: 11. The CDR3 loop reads CACTGGAWRKTQYF. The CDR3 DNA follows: TGTGCCTGTACAGGGGGCGCGTGGCGAAAGACCCAGTACTTC.

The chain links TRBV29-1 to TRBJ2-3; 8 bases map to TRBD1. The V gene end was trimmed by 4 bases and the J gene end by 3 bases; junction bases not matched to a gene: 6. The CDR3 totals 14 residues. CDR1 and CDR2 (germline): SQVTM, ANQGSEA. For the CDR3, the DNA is TGCAGCGTTGTTGGGGGACAGGTGACAGATACGCAGTATTTT. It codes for CSVVGGQVTDTQYF.

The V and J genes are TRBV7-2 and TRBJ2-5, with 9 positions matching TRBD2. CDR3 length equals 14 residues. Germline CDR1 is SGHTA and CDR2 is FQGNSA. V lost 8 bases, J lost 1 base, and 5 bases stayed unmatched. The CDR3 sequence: CASGRGGTQETQYF. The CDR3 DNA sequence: TGTGCCAGCGGGCGGGGGGGCACCCAAGAGACCCAGTACTTC.

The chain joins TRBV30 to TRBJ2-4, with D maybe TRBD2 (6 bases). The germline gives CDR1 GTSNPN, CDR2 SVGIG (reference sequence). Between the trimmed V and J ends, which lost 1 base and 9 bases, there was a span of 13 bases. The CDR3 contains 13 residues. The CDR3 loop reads CAWSGGVWSIQYF. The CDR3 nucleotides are TGTGCCTGGAGTGGGGGGGTTTGGAGCATTCAGTACTTC.

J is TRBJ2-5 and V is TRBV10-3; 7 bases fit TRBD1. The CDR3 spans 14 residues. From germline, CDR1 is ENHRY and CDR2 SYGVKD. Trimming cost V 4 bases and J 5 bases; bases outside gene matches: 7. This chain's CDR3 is CAISVQGVLETQYF. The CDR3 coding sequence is TGTGCCATCAGTGTTCAGGGGGTGTTGGAGACCCAGTACTTC.